This T cell receptor (beta chain) was obtained from a study of shared clonotypes between healthy human individuals. Across the whole study: CD4 naive and memory got three plates each, CD8 naive two, CD8 memory one.

A word on this clone: Additional DNA sequences in this sample encode the identical CDR3.

CDR1 is SGHRS and CDR2 is YFSETQ in the germline V gene. The CDR3 loop spans 14 amino acids. V shed 2 bases and J shed 0 bases, with 7 bases lying between them. At deep level, the assay was performed. Here immunoSEQ multiplex PCR was the method, and the copy in TCRdb shows in-frame clones only, minus some. Of 2 million to 3 million clones listed, approximately 93% were seen once; the top ten hold roughly 0.36%. The sample comprised naive CD4+ T cells from PBMCs. Subset given: CD45RA+ positively selected. This chain links TRBV5-1 with TRBJ2-3; no reliable D call. This sequence originates from a man younger than 35 in good health. Some clones in this sample may be carry-over from other donors' samples. CDR3 residues: CASSFIPSTDTQYF. The CDR3 nucleotides are TGCGCCAGCAGCTTTATCCCTAGCACAGATACGCAGTATTTT. Variable domain in full (rest from reference TRBV5-1 and TRBJ2-3): KAGVTQTPRYLIKTRGQQVTLSCSPISGHRSVSWYQQTPGQGLQFLFEYFSETQRNKGNFPGRFSGRQFSNSRSEMNVSTLELGDSALYLCASSFIPSTDTQYFGPGTRLTVL.